This T cell receptor (beta chain) was retrieved from a study of shared clonotypes between healthy human individuals. Some clones are missing from TCRdb's copy, which holds only in-frame ones; the method was immunoSEQ multiplex PCR. Here the sample spans over 2 million clones, less than 95% being singletons. CD8 cells regarded as naive lacked CD45RO, were positively chosen for CCR7, and omitted terminally differentiated effector memory CD45RA+ cells. Every contributor of samples was a Caucasian grown-up residing in Nashville, Tennessee. Looked up from germline, CDR1 is SGHRS and CDR2 is YFSETQ. The CDR3 is 14 residues long. Trimming pared 0 bases from V and 9 bases from J, leaving 13 bases between.

This TCR was sampled from a man aged 18 to 30 in good health. The specimen was naive CD8+ T cells sorted from blood. V gene TRBV5-1 combines with J gene TRBJ2-1; TRBD2 might be the D (6 bases). Here the CDR3 reads CASSLEAGYGEQFF. In nucleotides, the CDR3 is TGCGCCAGCAGCTTGGAGGCGGGATACGGTGAGCAGTTCTTC.